Listed below are T cell receptor beta chains from one sample, sequenced in a study of T-cell reconstitution after alpha-beta-depleted transplantation in children. TCRdb independently ran MiXCR on the PCR reads; one entry per CDR3 protein. The sample has hundreds of thousands of distinct CDR3 sequences; less than 9% are singletons. The source was PBMCs, mostly from graft donor cells, collected 180 days after TCRalphabeta/CD19-depleted stem cell transplant. The receptors come from a male patient between 5 and 17 years old who had a stem cell transplant for acute lymphoblastic leukemia, so the T cells may come from the graft donor. Both conserved end residues are part of each CDR3. D genes are given only for firm matches. For some rows the clone size is stated as once, few or many, or as a class when expanded; others skip it.

TRBV28	TRBJ2-7	many	NA	CASSLGVPYEQYF	TGTGCCAGCAGTTTAGGGGTCCCCTACGAGCAGTACTTC
TRBV5-5	TRBJ1-6	many	NA	CASSFGHVINSPLHF	TGTGCCAGCAGCTTTGGGCACGTTATTAATTCACCCCTCCACTTT
TRBV10-3	TRBJ2-7	many	NA	CAISSSVLGQASYEQYF	TGTGCCATCAGCTCGAGTGTATTGGGCCAAGCCTCCTACGAGCAGTACTTC
TRBV7-2	TRBJ1-1	many	NA	CASSSEVNTEAFF	TGTGCCAGCAGCTCGGAAGTGAACACTGAAGCTTTCTTT
TRBV5-4	TRBJ2-2	NA	NA	CASTSRTGTGELFF	TGTGCCAGCACTAGCAGGACGGGCACCGGGGAGCTGTTTTTT
TRBV20-1	TRBJ1-5	many	NA	CSARRQGEDQPQHF	TGCAGTGCTAGGAGGCAGGGTGAGGATCAGCCCCAGCATTTT
TRBV7-3	TRBJ2-6	many	NA	CASSLRSSGANVLTF	TGTGCCAGCAGCTTACGGTCCTCTGGGGCCAACGTCCTGACTTTC
TRBV20-1	TRBJ2-1	many	NA	CSASWRGRHNEQFF	TGCAGTGCTAGTTGGCGAGGGCGGCACAATGAGCAGTTCTTC
TRBV10-3	TRBJ2-1	many	TRBD2	CAIQAGGNEQFF	TGTGCCATCCAAGCGGGGGGTAATGAGCAGTTCTTC
TRBV7-9	TRBJ2-3	many	NA	CASSLVGGYPHPTDTQYF	TGTGCCAGCAGCTTAGTTGGCGGGTATCCTCATCCCACAGATACGCAGTATTTT
TRBV6-1	TRBJ2-1	NA	TRBD2	CASSALAGGGRNEQFF	TGTGCCAGCAGTGCACTAGCGGGGGGGGGACGGAATGAGCAGTTCTTC
TRBV12-3/TRBV12-4	TRBJ2-5	few	TRBD1	CASSLGPGQGLETQYF	TGTGCCAGCAGTTTAGGCCCGGGACAGGGGCTAGAGACCCAGTACTTC
TRBV18	TRBJ1-1	NA	NA	CASSPIRQVKGTEAFF	TGTGCCAGCTCACCAATCCGGCAAGTAAAGGGCACTGAAGCTTTCTTT
TRBV20-1	TRBJ2-5	many	TRBD1	CSASGTGAGYQETQYF	TGCAGTGCTTCCGGGACAGGGGCCGGGTACCAAGAGACCCAGTACTTC
TRBV7-2	TRBJ2-7	many	NA	CASSLIEESEQYF	TGTGCCAGCAGCTTGATCGAAGAATCCGAGCAGTACTTC
TRBV20-1	TRBJ1-3	many	NA	CSATPSSGNTIYF	TGCAGTGCTACACCTTCCTCTGGAAACACCATATATTTT
TRBV6-4	TRBJ2-1	many	NA	CARYRGGEQFF	TGTGCCAGGTACAGGGGGGGTGAGCAGTTCTTC
TRBV5-6	TRBJ1-5	many	NA	CASSFRGQGQPQHF	TGTGCCAGCAGCTTTCGGGGGCAGGGGCAGCCCCAGCATTTT
TRBV19	TRBJ1-1	many	TRBD1	CASSIGTVTEAFF	TGTGCCAGTAGTATCGGGACAGTCACTGAAGCTTTCTTT
TRBV4-1	TRBJ2-3	many	TRBD2	CASSHQLAGVPDTQYF	TGCGCCAGCAGCCACCAACTAGCGGGAGTCCCAGATACGCAGTATTTT
TRBV3-1	TRBJ1-2	many	NA	CASSQEQQASTF	TGTGCCAGCAGCCAAGAACAGCAGGCTTCCACCTTC
TRBV3-1	TRBJ2-3	many	TRBD2	CASSQREGLTDTQYF	TGTGCCAGCAGCCAACGGGAGGGTCTCACAGATACGCAGTATTTT
TRBV18	TRBJ2-4	many	TRBD2	CASSPASGGGKNIQYF	TGTGCCAGCTCACCCGCCAGCGGGGGGGGCAAAAACATTCAGTACTTC
TRBV5-1	TRBJ2-2	many	NA	CASSLGGGRVGELFF	TGCGCCAGCAGCCTTGGAGGGGGGCGAGTCGGGGAGCTGTTTTTT
TRBV5-1	TRBJ2-3	few	NA	CASNWGRAGPDTQYF	TGCGCCAGCAACTGGGGCAGGGCGGGCCCAGATACGCAGTATTTT
TRBV11-2	TRBJ2-3	many	NA	CASSLGRGPDTQYF	TGTGCCAGCAGCTTGGGCAGGGGCCCAGATACGCAGTATTTT
TRBV27	TRBJ1-5	many	TRBD1	CASSLDRGDNQPQHF	TGTGCCAGCAGTTTAGACAGGGGGGACAATCAGCCCCAGCATTTT